Presented here are 20 T cell receptor beta chains from one specimen sequenced in a study of blood T cell repertoires in COVID-19. Generated by immunoSEQ multiplex PCR, the TCRdb table keeps only in-frame clones and is missing some. The top ten clones hold 1.5% of a sample with around 180,000 clones, approximately 80% of them seen once. Sequencing was done on a sample of peripheral blood. The source is a human donor in a cohort sampled during active COVID-19.

This clone appeared a few times. The chain is built from TRBV19 and TRBJ1-2; D not resolved. CDR1 and CDR2 (germline): LNHDA, SQIVND (reference sequence). The CDR3 contains 12 residues. Deletions cut 3 bases from V and 4 bases from J, with 6 bases between. The CDR3 loop reads CASSMSVYGYTF. CDR3 coding DNA: TGTGCCAGTAGTATGTCTGTCTATGGCTACACCTTC. The full variable domain, with the rest looked up from reference TRBV19 and TRBJ1-2, is DGGITQSPKYLFRKEGQNVTLSCEQNLNHDAMYWYRQDPGQGLRLIYYSQIVNDFQKGDIAEGYSVSREKKESFPLTVTSAQKNPTAFYLCASSMSVYGYTFGSGTRLTVV.

J is TRBJ2-1 and V is TRBV7-2, with 15 bases aligning to TRBD2. CDR3 length: 17 residues. V trimming: 3 bases; J trimming: 2 bases; junction bases outside the gene matches: 2. Germline V gene data show CDR1 as SGHTA and CDR2 as FQGNSA. Written as DNA, the CDR3 is TGTGCCAGCAGCTTCGGACTAGCGGGGGGGACCTACAATGAGCAGTTCTTC. Encoded protein: CASSFGLAGGTYNEQFF.

This clone has more than one count but fewer than ten. This chain links TRBV19 with TRBJ2-1, with 9 bases matching TRBD2. Trimming at V came to 3 bases and at J to 4 bases, leaving 4 bases not matched to a gene. Germline lookup yields CDR1 LNHDA and CDR2 SQIVND (reference sequence). The CDR3 runs 15 residues. The DNA for the CDR3 is TGTGCCAGTAGTATGTGGACTAGCGAGTACAATGAGCAGTTCTTC. Translated, it gives CASSMWTSEYNEQFF.

The chain joins TRBV27 to TRBJ2-1; 13 bases are shared with TRBD2. Per the germline V gene, CDR1 is MNHEY and CDR2 is SMNVEV (reference sequence). V lost 2 bases and J lost 3; bases outside the gene matches: 1. This CDR3 is built from 16 residues. The CDR3 sequence is CASSLRTSGGYNEQFF. Written as DNA, the CDR3 is TGTGCCAGCAGTTTACGGACTAGCGGGGGCTACAATGAGCAGTTCTTC.

In its sample, this clone was seen a few times. The rearrangement links TRBV7-2 to TRBJ1-6, with TRBD1 matching over 8 bases. The ends lost 3 bases at V and 6 bases at J; junction bases unmatched: 4. The CDR3 loop spans 15 amino acids. CDR1 SGHTA and CDR2 FQGNSA come from the germline V gene. The DNA of the CDR3 is TGTGCCAGCAGCTTGAGACAGGGGATTAATTCACCCCTCCACTTT. As protein: CASSLRQGINSPLHF.

A single count supports this clone. The chain recombines TRBV9 with TRBJ2-5, with D perhaps TRBD2 (6 bases). With 3 bases removed from V and 5 bases from J, the gap between germline ends came to 11 bases. The CDR3 is 13 amino acids. The V gene's germline CDR1 is SGDLS and CDR2 YYNGEE. The CDR3, as DNA: TGTGCCAGCAGCGCAACTAGCCGGGAGACCCAGTACTTC. Its protein is CASSATSRETQYF.

This chain joins TRBV5-4 and TRBJ2-7; tentatively, D is TRBD2 (7 bases). Germline loops: CDR1 SGHNT, CDR2 YYREEE (reference sequence). The CDR3 length is 15 residues. With 0 bases removed from V and 5 bases from J, the gap between germline ends came to 15 bases. The CDR3 loop reads CASSLVGGGQDEQYF. Written as DNA, the CDR3 is TGTGCCAGCAGCTTGGTTGGGGGGGGGCAGGACGAGCAGTACTTC.

The chain carries TRBV6-5 and TRBJ2-7, with TRBD1 as a possible D gene (5 bases). The CDR3 consists of 12 residues. Germline loops: CDR1 MNHEY, CDR2 SVGAGI. Trimming pared 6 bases from V and 6 bases from J, leaving 12 bases between. For the CDR3, the DNA is TGTGCCAGCAGGGGCAGGGCGCGCGAGCAGTACTTC. Its translation: CASRGRAREQYF.

V gene TRBV5-1 combines with J gene TRBJ1-2, with D tentatively TRBD1 (6 bases). The CDR3 consists of 14 residues. V lost 4 bases to trimming and J lost 6 bases, with 16 bases between them. Looked up from germline, CDR1 is SGHRS and CDR2 is YFSETQ. CDR3 loop: CASSPGGGGDGYTF. CDR3 in DNA: TGCGCCAGCAGCCCTGGAGGCGGGGGCGATGGCTACACCTTC.

The chain is built from TRBV9 and TRBJ2-2, with a tentative D call TRBD1 (6 bases). The V end lost 3 bases, the J end lost 7 bases, and 10 bases lay between the germline ends. The germline gives CDR1 SGDLS, CDR2 YYNGEE. The CDR3 covers 13 residues. CDR3 in DNA: TGTGCCAGCAGCGCAGGGGTGGACGGGGAGCTGTTTTTT. It specifies CASSAGVDGELFF.

This rearrangement joins TRBV6-1 to TRBJ2-7; no reliable D call. The CDR3 is 14 residues long. V was cut by 1 base and J by 7 bases, with 14 bases left in between. CDR1 is MNHNS and CDR2 is SASEGT in the germline V gene. The DNA of the CDR3 is TGTGCCAGCAGTGAAGGGAGCTCCCGCCTGGAGCAGTACTTC. It codes for CASSEGSSRLEQYF.

The chain joins TRBV23-1 to TRBJ2-7, with TRBD1 as a possible D gene (5 bases). TRBV23-1 is assigned to the ORF class and has an uncertain function. There are 16 residues in the CDR3. The V and J ends lost 0 bases and 1 base respectively, with 13 bases between them. CDR3 amino acids: CASSQSGPRGSYEQYF. CDR3 DNA: TGCGCCAGCAGTCAATCGGGCCCTAGGGGTTCCTACGAGCAGTACTTC.

The chain has TRBV27 and TRBJ2-7, with TRBD1 identical over 8 bases. V dropped 4 bases and J dropped 3; count of bases not matched to a gene: 2. Looked up from germline, CDR1 is MNHEY and CDR2 is SMNVEV (reference sequence). The CDR3 totals 13 residues. The CDR3 nucleotides are TGTGCCAGCAGTTGGGGGACAGGCTACGAGCAGTACTTC. Translation: CASSWGTGYEQYF.

The rearrangement uses TRBV7-2 and TRBJ2-2; D is ambiguous. CDR1 SGHTA and CDR2 FQGNSA come from the germline V gene. Trimming removed 3 bases from V and 6 bases from J, with 5 bases in between. The length of the CDR3 is 12 residues. CDR3 DNA sequence: TGTGCCAGCAGCTTCCGGTCCGGGGAGCTGTTTTTT. Translating it yields CASSFRSGELFF.

This chain uses TRBV7-2 with TRBJ1-1; weak D call: TRBD1 (5 bases). The CDR3 loop spans 14 amino acids. The germline V and J ends were trimmed by 1 base and 11 bases, with 17 bases remaining between them. The germline CDR1 and CDR2 sequences are SGHTA and FQGNSA. CDR3 protein: CASSLDWGAPEAFF. As DNA, the CDR3 is TGTGCCAGCAGCTTAGACTGGGGCGCGCCAGAGGCTTTCTTT.

V gene TRBV9 combines with J gene TRBJ2-6; D not resolved. The CDR3 is 14 amino acids. Trimming removed 4 bases at V and 1 base at J, with 6 bases between. Germline CDR1 reads SGDLS; CDR2 reads YYNGEE. DNA for the CDR3: TGTGCCAGCAGCTTGACTTCTGGGGCCAACGTCCTGACTTTC. The encoded protein is CASSLTSGANVLTF.

The chain recombines TRBV10-3 with TRBJ1-2, with 7 bases matching TRBD1. Germline assignment: CDR1 ENHRY and CDR2 SYGVKD. Trimming cost V 2 bases and J 8 bases; bases outside gene matches: 5. CDR3 length equals 13 residues. This CDR3 is CAISEQGERGYTF. CDR3 bases: TGTGCCATCAGTGAGCAGGGGGAACGGGGCTACACCTTC.

In DNA, the CDR3 is TGTGCCATCAGTGAGATAGTAGTAAATCAGCCCCAGCATTTT. Translating it yields CAISEIVVNQPQHF. The chain recombines TRBV10-3 with TRBJ1-5; D is uncertain. The CDR3 extends over 14 amino acids. Germline CDR1 reads ENHRY; CDR2 reads SYGVKD. The V and J ends lost 2 bases and 4 bases respectively, with 9 bases between them.

V usage is TRBV4-2 and J usage is TRBJ2-2; the match to TRBD1 covers 7 bases. The J segment lost 1 base and the V segment lost 4 bases, leaving 3 bases of the junction unmatched. Germline assignment: CDR1 LGHNA and CDR2 YNFKEQ. The CDR3 loop spans 15 amino acids. The CDR3: CASSLGTVNTGELFF. The CDR3 DNA reads TGTGCCAGCAGCCTCGGGACAGTGAACACCGGGGAGCTGTTTTTT.

The chain couples TRBV6-5 to TRBJ2-2, with TRBD2 identical over 8 bases. The junction had 6 bases not matched to a gene; V was cut back by 6 bases and J by 3 bases. The germline gives CDR1 MNHEY, CDR2 SVGAGI. The CDR3 sequence is 15 residues long. The CDR3 DNA sequence: TGTGCCAGCAGAGCGGGAGTAAGTTACACCGGGGAGCTGTTTTTT. This encodes CASRAGVSYTGELFF.